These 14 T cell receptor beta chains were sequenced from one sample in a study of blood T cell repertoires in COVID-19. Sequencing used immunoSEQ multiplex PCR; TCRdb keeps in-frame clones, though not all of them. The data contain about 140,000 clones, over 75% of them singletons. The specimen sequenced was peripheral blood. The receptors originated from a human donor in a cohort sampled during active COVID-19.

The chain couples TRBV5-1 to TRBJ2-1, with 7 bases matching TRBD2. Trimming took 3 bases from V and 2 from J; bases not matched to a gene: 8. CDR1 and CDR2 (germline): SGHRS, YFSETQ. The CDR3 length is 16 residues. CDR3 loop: CASSSLASGTYNEQFF. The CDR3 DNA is TGCGCCAGCAGCTCCCTGGCTAGCGGCACCTACAATGAGCAGTTCTTC.

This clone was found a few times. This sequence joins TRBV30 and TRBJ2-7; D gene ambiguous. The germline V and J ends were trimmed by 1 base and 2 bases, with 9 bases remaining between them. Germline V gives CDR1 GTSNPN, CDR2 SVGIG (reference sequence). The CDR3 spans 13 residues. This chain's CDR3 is CAWSAGLTYEQYF. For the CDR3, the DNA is TGTGCCTGGAGTGCCGGTCTCACCTACGAGCAGTACTTC.

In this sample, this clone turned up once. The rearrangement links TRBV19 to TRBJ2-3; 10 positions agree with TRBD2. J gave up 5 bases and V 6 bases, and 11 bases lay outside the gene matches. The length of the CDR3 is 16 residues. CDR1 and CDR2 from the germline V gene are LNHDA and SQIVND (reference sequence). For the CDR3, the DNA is TGTGCCAGTAGAGCTAGCGGGAGACCCACCGGAGATACGCAGTATTTT. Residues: CASRASGRPTGDTQYF.

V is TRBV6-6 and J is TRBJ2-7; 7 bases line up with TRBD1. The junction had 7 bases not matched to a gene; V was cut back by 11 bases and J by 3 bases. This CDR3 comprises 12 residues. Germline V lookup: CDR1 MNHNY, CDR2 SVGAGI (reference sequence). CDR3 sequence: CACRRDSYEQYF. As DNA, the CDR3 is TGTGCCTGCCGCCGGGACAGCTACGAGCAGTACTTC.

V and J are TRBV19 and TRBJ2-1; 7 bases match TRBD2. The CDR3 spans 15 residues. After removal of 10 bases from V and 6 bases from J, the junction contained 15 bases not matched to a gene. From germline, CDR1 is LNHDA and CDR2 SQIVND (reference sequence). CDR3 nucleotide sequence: TGTGCCACCAAGATCATGGCGGGAGATCCCAATGAGCAGTTCTTC. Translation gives CATKIMAGDPNEQFF.

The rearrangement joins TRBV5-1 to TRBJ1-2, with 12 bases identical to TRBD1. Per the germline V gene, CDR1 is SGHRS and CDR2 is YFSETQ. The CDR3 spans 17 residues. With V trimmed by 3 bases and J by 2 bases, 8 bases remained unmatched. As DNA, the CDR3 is TGCGCCAGCAGCTCCGGGACAGGGGGCCAAGGGAACTATGGCTACACCTTC. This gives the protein CASSSGTGGQGNYGYTF.

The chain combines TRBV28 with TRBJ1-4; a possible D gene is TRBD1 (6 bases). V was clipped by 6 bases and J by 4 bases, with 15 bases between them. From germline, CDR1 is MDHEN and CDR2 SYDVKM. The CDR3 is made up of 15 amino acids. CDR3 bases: TGTGCCAGCAGCAACTCACGAGGGGGTAATGAAAAACTGTTTTTT. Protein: CASSNSRGGNEKLFF.

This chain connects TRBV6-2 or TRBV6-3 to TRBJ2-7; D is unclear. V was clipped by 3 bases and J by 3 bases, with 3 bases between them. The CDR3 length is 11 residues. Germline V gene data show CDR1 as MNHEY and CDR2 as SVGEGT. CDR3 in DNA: TGTGCCAGCAGTTATAACTACGAGCAGTACTTC. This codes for CASSYNYEQYF.

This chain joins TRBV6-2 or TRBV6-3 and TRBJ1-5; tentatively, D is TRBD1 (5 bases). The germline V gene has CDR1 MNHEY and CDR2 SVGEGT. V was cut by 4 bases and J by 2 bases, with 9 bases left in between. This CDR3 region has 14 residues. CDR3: CASSSGNGNQPQHF. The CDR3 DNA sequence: TGTGCCAGCAGTTCAGGGAATGGCAATCAGCCCCAGCATTTT.

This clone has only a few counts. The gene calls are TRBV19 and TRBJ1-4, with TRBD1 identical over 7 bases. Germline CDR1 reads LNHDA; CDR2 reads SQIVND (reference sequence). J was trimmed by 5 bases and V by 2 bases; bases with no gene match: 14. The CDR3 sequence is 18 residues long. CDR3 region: CASSIPLGRQGGNEKLFF. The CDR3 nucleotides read TGTGCCAGTAGTATACCCCTAGGGCGCCAGGGGGGAAATGAAAAACTGTTTTTT.

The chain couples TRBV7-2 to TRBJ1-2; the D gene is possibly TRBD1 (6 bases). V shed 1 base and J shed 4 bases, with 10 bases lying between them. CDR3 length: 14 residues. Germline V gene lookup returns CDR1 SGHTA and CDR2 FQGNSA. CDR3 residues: CASSLDRARYGYTF. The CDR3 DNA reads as TGTGCCAGCAGCTTAGACAGGGCACGCTATGGCTACACCTTC.

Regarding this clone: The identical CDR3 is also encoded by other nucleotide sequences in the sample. CDR3 loop: CASSLGLAGAGTQYF. Here the CDR3 DNA reads TGTGCCAGCAGCTTAGGACTAGCGGGAGCCGGTACGCAGTATTTT. This chain links TRBV7-2 with TRBJ2-3; 12 bases align to TRBD2. J lost 8 bases, V lost 1 base, and 4 bases had no gene match. CDR1 and CDR2 (germline): SGHTA, FQGNSA. The CDR3 consists of 15 residues.

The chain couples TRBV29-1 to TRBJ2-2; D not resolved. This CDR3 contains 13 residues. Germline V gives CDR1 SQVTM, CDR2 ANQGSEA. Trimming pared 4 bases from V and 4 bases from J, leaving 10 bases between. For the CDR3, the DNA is TGCAGCGTTGCCTCGTATAGCACCGGGGAGCTGTTTTTT. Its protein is CSVASYSTGELFF.

The CDR3 DNA follows: TGCGCCAGCAGCTTGGAGGGGGGGACTGTATCACCCCTCCACTTT. It yields the protein CASSLEGGTVSPLHF. The chain links TRBV5-1 to TRBJ1-6, with D maybe TRBD1 (6 bases). With 0 bases removed from V and 10 bases from J, the gap between germline ends came to 14 bases. CDR3 size: 15 residues. Per the germline V gene, CDR1 is SGHRS and CDR2 is YFSETQ. The full variable domain, completed using reference TRBV5-1 and TRBJ1-6, is KAGVTQTPRYLIKTRGQQVTLSCSPISGHRSVSWYQQTPGQGLQFLFEYFSETQRNKGNFPGRFSGRQFSNSRSEMNVSTLELGDSALYLCASSLEGGTVSPLHFGNGTRLTVT.